This entry features one T cell receptor (beta chain) sequence. The entry originates in a study of blood T cell repertoires in COVID-19. Study details: Acute-phase and convalescent COVID-19 samples originated in the United States, Italy and Spain. The analysed material was cDNA or gDNA that came from T cells, B-cell-depleted T cells, or PBMCs.

As originally analysed: Estimates of nucleated cell counts were drawn from the amplification of reference gene primers. Sequenced by immunoSEQ multiplex PCR; TCRdb stores in-frame clones only, minus some. V and J calls plus clone size are reproduced from that table; the DNA served to infer D and trimming. The table has a few hundred thousand clones, approximately 90% seen once. The CDR3 contains 15 residues. V lost 5 bases to trimming and J lost 5 bases, with 17 bases between them. Germline assignment: CDR1 SEHNR and CDR2 FQNEAQ (reference sequence). In Seattle, patients joined the study during active infection and were tracked longitudinally.

What was sequenced was peripheral blood. This chain links TRBV7-9 with TRBJ2-3; no definite D call. This clonotype was obtained from a woman between 55 and 75 years old with COVID-19, enrolled during active disease. CDR3 DNA: TGTGCCAGCAGCCCTACTAAGGTTTTTGGAGATACGCAGTATTTT. Amino acid sequence: CASSPTKVFGDTQYF. The full variable domain, with the rest looked up from reference TRBV7-9 and TRBJ2-3, is DTGVSQNPRHKITKRGQNVTFRCDPISEHNRLYWYRQTLGQGPEFLTYFQNEAQLEKSRLLSDRFSAERPKGSFSTLEIQRTEQGDSAMYLCASSPTKVFGDTQYFGPGTRLTVL.